Listed below are T cell receptor beta chains from one sample, sequenced in a study of radiotherapy plus CTLA-4 blockade in lung cancer. The method was immunoSEQ multiplex PCR; TCRdb's version includes in-frame clones alone and lacks a portion of them. The sample has 45,000 or so clones, 70% to 90% seen once. Here the sequenced sample was peripheral blood, taken from a patient treated with radiotherapy plus ipilimumab. The receptors derive from a human donor with non-small cell lung cancer whose response to radiotherapy plus ipilimumab could not be evaluated. Both conserved end residues are part of each CDR3. Each record gives: V gene, CDR3 length, clone size, D gene, J gene, CDR3 protein, CDR3 DNA. A D gene is named only where the DNA matches it firmly. The size of a clone is reported for some rows only, either as once, few or many, or as a class for expanded clones.

V gene: TRBV5-1; CDR3 length: 16; clone size: once; D gene: TRBD2; J gene: TRBJ2-1; CDR3 protein: CASSSTKRGGYNEQFF; CDR3 DNA: TGCGCCAGCAGCTCCACCAAGCGGGGGGGGTACAATGAGCAGTTCTTC
V gene: TRBV28; CDR3 length: 13; clone size: -; D gene: TRBD2; J gene: TRBJ2-7; CDR3 protein: CASSRGGRHEQYF; CDR3 DNA: TGTGCCAGCAGTCGGGGGGGGAGACACGAGCAGTACTTC
V gene: TRBV19; CDR3 length: 14; clone size: few; D gene: -; J gene: TRBJ1-5; CDR3 protein: CASSIVGGYQPQHF; CDR3 DNA: TGTGCCAGTAGTATAGTTGGGGGCTACCAGCCCCAGCATTTT
V gene: TRBV5-1; CDR3 length: 16; clone size: once; D gene: TRBD2; J gene: TRBJ2-7; CDR3 protein: CASTPGAAGVSYEQYF; CDR3 DNA: TGCGCCAGCACCCCTGGCGCGGCGGGAGTCTCCTACGAGCAGTACTTC
V gene: TRBV7-2; CDR3 length: 14; clone size: few; D gene: TRBD1; J gene: TRBJ1-1; CDR3 protein: CASSSGQGITEAFF; CDR3 DNA: TGTGCCAGCAGCTCCGGACAGGGTATCACTGAAGCTTTCTTT
V gene: TRBV7-2; CDR3 length: 15; clone size: once; D gene: -; J gene: TRBJ2-7; CDR3 protein: CASSSAGGRIYEQYF; CDR3 DNA: TGTGCCAGCAGCTCTGCCGGGGGACGCATCTACGAGCAGTACTTC
V gene: TRBV15; CDR3 length: 16; clone size: -; D gene: TRBD1; J gene: TRBJ1-1; CDR3 protein: CATSRPFGQGNTEAFF; CDR3 DNA: TGTGCCACCAGCAGACCCTTTGGACAGGGAAACACTGAAGCTTTCTTT
V gene: TRBV7-2; CDR3 length: 15; clone size: -; D gene: TRBD2; J gene: TRBJ2-3; CDR3 protein: CASSALAGHTDTQYF; CDR3 DNA: TGTGCCAGCAGCGCACTAGCGGGGCACACAGATACGCAGTATTTT
V gene: TRBV5-4; CDR3 length: 12; clone size: -; D gene: TRBD1; J gene: TRBJ1-2; CDR3 protein: CASSLGTEKYTF; CDR3 DNA: TGTGCCAGCAGCCTGGGGACAGAGAAATACACCTTC
V gene: TRBV7-8; CDR3 length: 13; clone size: -; D gene: -; J gene: TRBJ1-6; CDR3 protein: CARPSYRDSPLHF; CDR3 DNA: TGTGCCAGGCCGTCCTACAGGGATTCACCCCTCCACTTT
V gene: TRBV2; CDR3 length: 15; clone size: -; D gene: TRBD2; J gene: TRBJ2-1; CDR3 protein: CASRELAGPYNEQFF; CDR3 DNA: TGTGCCAGCAGAGAACTAGCGGGCCCATACAATGAGCAGTTCTTC
V gene: TRBV4-3; CDR3 length: 12; clone size: -; D gene: -; J gene: TRBJ2-3; CDR3 protein: CASSQDAGTQYF; CDR3 DNA: TGCGCCAGCAGCCAAGATGCCGGTACGCAGTATTTT
V gene: TRBV6-5; CDR3 length: 14; clone size: -; D gene: TRBD1; J gene: TRBJ2-5; CDR3 protein: CASSQQGAKETQYF; CDR3 DNA: TGTGCCAGCAGCCAACAGGGGGCGAAAGAGACCCAGTACTTC
V gene: TRBV5-1; CDR3 length: 15; clone size: -; D gene: -; J gene: TRBJ2-1; CDR3 protein: CASSLQGLRDNEQFF; CDR3 DNA: TGCGCCAGCAGCTTGCAGGGGTTGCGCGACAATGAGCAGTTCTTC
V gene: TRBV15; CDR3 length: 17; clone size: -; D gene: -; J gene: TRBJ2-3; CDR3 protein: CATSRFTGFSTTDTQYF; CDR3 DNA: TGTGCCACCAGCAGATTTACAGGGTTTTCTACCACAGATACGCAGTATTTT
V gene: TRBV4-1; CDR3 length: 15; clone size: medium-sized; D gene: TRBD2; J gene: TRBJ2-1; CDR3 protein: CASSRVAGGQGEQFF; CDR3 DNA: TGCGCCAGCAGCCGCGTAGCGGGAGGGCAAGGTGAGCAGTTCTTC
V gene: TRBV7-9; CDR3 length: 16; clone size: -; D gene: TRBD2; J gene: TRBJ2-3; CDR3 protein: CASSLDASGVGDTQYF; CDR3 DNA: TGTGCCAGCAGCTTAGATGCTAGCGGGGTCGGAGATACGCAGTATTTT
V gene: TRBV9; CDR3 length: 15; clone size: -; D gene: TRBD1; J gene: TRBJ1-5; CDR3 protein: CASSRRTGSNQPQHF; CDR3 DNA: TGTGCCAGCAGCCGCCGGACAGGGAGCAATCAGCCCCAGCATTTT
V gene: TRBV5-1; CDR3 length: 14; clone size: -; D gene: -; J gene: TRBJ1-1; CDR3 protein: CASSLRQSGTEAFF; CDR3 DNA: TGCGCCAGCAGCTTGAGACAGTCTGGGACTGAAGCTTTCTTT
V gene: TRBV6-1; CDR3 length: 18; clone size: -; D gene: TRBD2; J gene: TRBJ2-1; CDR3 protein: CASSAFARLAGGSNEQFF; CDR3 DNA: TGTGCCAGCAGTGCCTTCGCAAGGCTAGCGGGAGGGAGCAATGAGCAGTTCTTC
V gene: TRBV5-4; CDR3 length: 14; clone size: -; D gene: TRBD2; J gene: TRBJ2-7; CDR3 protein: CASSSGGGSYEQYF; CDR3 DNA: TGTGCCAGCAGCTCGGGGGGAGGATCCTACGAGCAGTACTTC
V gene: TRBV5-1; CDR3 length: 15; clone size: -; D gene: TRBD2; J gene: TRBJ2-1; CDR3 protein: CASSTGPGLGFEQFF; CDR3 DNA: TGCGCCAGCAGCACCGGTCCGGGACTAGGGTTCGAGCAGTTCTTC
V gene: TRBV4-1; CDR3 length: 16; clone size: -; D gene: TRBD1; J gene: TRBJ2-3; CDR3 protein: CASSQVPGTGLDTQYF; CDR3 DNA: TGCGCCAGCAGCCAAGTCCCCGGGACAGGGCTAGATACGCAGTATTTT
V gene: TRBV19; CDR3 length: 16; clone size: -; D gene: TRBD1; J gene: TRBJ2-5; CDR3 protein: CASSISVGTGVETQYF; CDR3 DNA: TGTGCCAGTAGTATATCCGTCGGGACAGGTGTGGAGACCCAGTACTTC
V gene: TRBV5-4; CDR3 length: 15; clone size: -; D gene: -; J gene: TRBJ2-1; CDR3 protein: CASSLFRGESDEQFF; CDR3 DNA: TGTGCCAGCAGCTTGTTCAGGGGGGAGTCGGATGAGCAGTTCTTC
V gene: TRBV6-1; CDR3 length: 14; clone size: -; D gene: -; J gene: TRBJ1-2; CDR3 protein: CASPPGREFYGYTF; CDR3 DNA: TGTGCCAGCCCCCCAGGGAGGGAATTCTATGGCTACACCTTC
V gene: TRBV2; CDR3 length: 14; clone size: -; D gene: TRBD1; J gene: TRBJ1-2; CDR3 protein: CASSRDRTSYGYTF; CDR3 DNA: TGTGCCAGCAGTAGGGACAGAACTAGTTATGGCTACACCTTC
V gene: TRBV4-1; CDR3 length: 15; clone size: -; D gene: TRBD2; J gene: TRBJ2-7; CDR3 protein: CASSQVLAGPYEQYF; CDR3 DNA: TGCGCCAGCAGCCAAGTCTTAGCGGGCCCCTACGAGCAGTACTTC
V gene: TRBV29-1; CDR3 length: 13; clone size: -; D gene: -; J gene: TRBJ2-3; CDR3 protein: CSVETGLTDTQYF; CDR3 DNA: TGCAGCGTTGAGACCGGGTTGACAGATACGCAGTATTTT
V gene: TRBV18; CDR3 length: 15; clone size: -; D gene: TRBD1; J gene: TRBJ1-6; CDR3 protein: CASSQDRVHNSPLHF; CDR3 DNA: TGTGCCAGCTCACAGGACAGGGTCCATAATTCACCCCTCCACTTT
V gene: TRBV5-6; CDR3 length: 18; clone size: -; D gene: TRBD1; J gene: TRBJ2-2; CDR3 protein: CASSLVGQGASDTGELFF; CDR3 DNA: TGTGCCAGCAGCTTGGTAGGACAGGGGGCGTCGGACACCGGGGAGCTGTTTTTT
V gene: TRBV7-2; CDR3 length: 15; clone size: -; D gene: TRBD2; J gene: TRBJ2-5; CDR3 protein: CASSPPLAGGQTQYF; CDR3 DNA: TGTGCCAGCAGCCCCCCCCTAGCGGGAGGGCAGACCCAGTACTTC
V gene: TRBV15; CDR3 length: 12; clone size: few; D gene: -; J gene: TRBJ1-5; CDR3 protein: CATSLWNQPQHF; CDR3 DNA: TGTGCCACCAGCCTATGGAATCAGCCCCAGCATTTT
V gene: TRBV2; CDR3 length: 14; clone size: -; D gene: TRBD2; J gene: TRBJ2-5; CDR3 protein: CASSRLAAQETQYF; CDR3 DNA: TGTGCCAGCAGCCGACTAGCGGCCCAAGAGACCCAGTACTTC